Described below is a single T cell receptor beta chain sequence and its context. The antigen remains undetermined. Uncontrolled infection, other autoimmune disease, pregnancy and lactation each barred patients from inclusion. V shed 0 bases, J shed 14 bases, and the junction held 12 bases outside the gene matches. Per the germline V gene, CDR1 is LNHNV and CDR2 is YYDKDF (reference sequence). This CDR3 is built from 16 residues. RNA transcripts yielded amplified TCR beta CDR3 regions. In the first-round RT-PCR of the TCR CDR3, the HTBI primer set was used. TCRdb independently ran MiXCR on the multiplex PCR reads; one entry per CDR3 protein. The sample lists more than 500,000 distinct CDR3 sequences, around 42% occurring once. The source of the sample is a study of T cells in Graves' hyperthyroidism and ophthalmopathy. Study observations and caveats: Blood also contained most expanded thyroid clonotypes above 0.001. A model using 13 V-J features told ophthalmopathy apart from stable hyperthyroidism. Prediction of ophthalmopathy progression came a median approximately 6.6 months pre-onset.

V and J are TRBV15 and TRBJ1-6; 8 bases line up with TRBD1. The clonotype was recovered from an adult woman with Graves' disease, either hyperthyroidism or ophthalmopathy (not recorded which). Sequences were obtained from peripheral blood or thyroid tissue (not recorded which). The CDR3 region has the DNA TGTGCCACCAGCAGAGATCCGTCAGGGGGCGGCTGGACCCTCCACTTT. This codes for CATSRDPSGGGWTLHF.